The source of this TCR beta chain is a study of cytomegalovirus exposure and HLA in healthy donors. About the study: Researchers found that approximately 77% of 350 to 500 genotyped donors fell within the Caucasian-associated ancestry cluster.

Participants comprised healthy donors of bone marrow. PCR involved 60 Vbeta and 13 Jbeta primers. As handled by the study authors: There were tens of millions of unique TCR beta chains by a later count, and approximately 11 million of them were shared. Measured with immunoSEQ multiplex PCR; TCRdb has only the in-frame clones, and not every one. That table supplies the V and J calls and clone size; D and trimming were determined from the DNA. The sample has about 200,000 clones; roughly 78% are singletons. The sample was PBMCs. This TCR came from a woman in her twenties or thirties in good health and CMV-seropositive.

In DNA form, the CDR3 reads TGTGCCAGCAGCTTCGCCCCGGACAGCTTAAATGAAAAACTGTTTTTT. Translation gives CASSFAPDSLNEKLFF. This chain uses TRBV7-9 with TRBJ1-4, with D possibly being TRBD1 (6 bases). The V end was cut by 3 bases, the J end by 5 bases, with 16 bases between. The CDR3 sequence is 16 residues long. Germline assignment: CDR1 SEHNR and CDR2 FQNEAQ (reference sequence).